This T cell receptor (beta chain) was documented in a study of blood T cell repertoires in COVID-19. Study-level information: Acute and convalescent COVID-19 specimens originated in the United States, Italy and Spain. PBMCs, B-cell-depleted T cells, or T cells were the source of the cDNA or gDNA that made up the material.

V dropped 0 bases and J dropped 9 bases, with 12 bases sitting between them. This CDR3 is 14 amino acids long. Germline-derived CDR1 and CDR2 are MNHEY and SVGAGI. In the authors' workflow: Reference gene primer amplification gave estimated nucleated cell counts. Measured with immunoSEQ multiplex PCR; TCRdb has only the in-frame clones, and not every one. That table supplies the V and J calls and clone size; D and trimming were determined from the DNA. The sample carries hundreds of thousands of clones, about nine tenths recorded once. The age range of participants was 18 to 89 years, with residence in about 25 US areas.

Source material: PBMCs or T cells enriched from blood (not recorded which). V and J are TRBV6-5 and TRBJ1-5; possibly TRBD1 for D (5 bases). The origin of this receptor is a middle-aged woman with acute COVID-19. Written as DNA, the CDR3 is TGTGCCAGCAGTTACTCGGGCGGGACCGGGCCCCAGCATTTT. Its protein product is CASSYSGGTGPQHF.